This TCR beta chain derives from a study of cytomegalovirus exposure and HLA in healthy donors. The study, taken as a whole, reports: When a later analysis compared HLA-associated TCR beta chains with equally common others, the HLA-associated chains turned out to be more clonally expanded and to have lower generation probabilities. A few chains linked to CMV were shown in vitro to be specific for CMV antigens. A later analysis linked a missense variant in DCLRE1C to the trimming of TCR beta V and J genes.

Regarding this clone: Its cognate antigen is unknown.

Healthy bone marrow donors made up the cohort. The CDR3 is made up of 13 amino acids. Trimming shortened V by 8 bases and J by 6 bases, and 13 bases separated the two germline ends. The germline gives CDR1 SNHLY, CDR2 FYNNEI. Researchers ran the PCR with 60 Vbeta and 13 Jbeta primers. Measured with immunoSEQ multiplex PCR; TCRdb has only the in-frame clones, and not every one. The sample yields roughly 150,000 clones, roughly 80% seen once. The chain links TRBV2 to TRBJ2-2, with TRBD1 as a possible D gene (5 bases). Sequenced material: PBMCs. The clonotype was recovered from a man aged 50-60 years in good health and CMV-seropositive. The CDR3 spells CASPGNYPGELFF. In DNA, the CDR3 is TGTGCCAGCCCAGGGAACTACCCCGGGGAGCTGTTTTTT.